These T cell receptor beta chains were read from a single sample in a study of cytomegalovirus exposure and HLA in healthy donors. Method: immunoSEQ multiplex PCR; TCRdb's copy keeps in-frame clones and lacks some. The sample has about 130,000 clones, about 8.5% seen once. Sequencing input: PBMCs. These receptors were collected from a man aged 35-49 years in good health and CMV-seronegative. Each CDR3 is given with its conserved first and last residue. The order of the fields is clone size, V gene, D gene, J gene, CDR3 protein, CDR3 DNA. D genes are given only for firm matches. The listing skips clone size in some rows; elsewhere it reads once, few, many or a size class.

size: .
V: TRBV14
D: TRBD2
J: TRBJ2-2
CDR3: CASSRLAGGRPGELFF
DNA: TGTGCCAGCAGCCGACTAGCGGGGGGACGCCCCGGGGAGCTGTTTTTT

size: .
V: TRBV9
D: .
J: TRBJ2-1
CDR3: CASSPFGGPYNEQFF
DNA: TGTGCCAGCAGCCCATTCGGGGGACCCTACAATGAGCAGTTCTTC

size: .
V: TRBV5-6
D: TRBD1
J: TRBJ1-2
CDR3: CASSLTGGGYGYTF
DNA: TGTGCCAGCAGCTTGACAGGGGGCGGCTATGGCTACACCTTC

size: .
V: TRBV10-3
D: TRBD1
J: TRBJ2-1
CDR3: CAISANRDRDVYNEQFF
DNA: TGTGCCATCAGTGCCAACCGGGACAGGGATGTATACAATGAGCAGTTCTTC

size: few
V: TRBV5-8
D: .
J: TRBJ1-1
CDR3: CASSFGDTNTEAFF
DNA: TGTGCCAGCAGCTTCGGGGACACGAACACTGAAGCTTTCTTT

size: .
V: TRBV11-2
D: .
J: TRBJ1-1
CDR3: CASSSDTSYTEAFF
DNA: TGTGCCAGCAGTTCCGACACATCTTATACTGAAGCTTTCTTT

size: .
V: TRBV2
D: .
J: TRBJ1-4
CDR3: CASSDHGGDEKLFF
DNA: TGTGCCAGCAGTGACCACGGAGGGGATGAAAAACTGTTTTTT

size: .
V: TRBV7-9
D: TRBD2
J: TRBJ2-1
CDR3: CASSFLAGFAEQFF
DNA: TGTGCCAGCAGCTTCCTAGCGGGGTTTGCTGAGCAGTTCTTC

size: .
V: TRBV6-5
D: .
J: TRBJ2-2
CDR3: CASTRVQLTGELFF
DNA: TGTGCCAGCACCAGGGTACAGCTCACCGGGGAGCTGTTTTTT

size: few
V: TRBV9
D: .
J: TRBJ1-1
CDR3: CASSVDPTTDRSTTEAFF
DNA: TGTGCCAGCAGCGTAGACCCCACTACCGACAGAAGTACAACTGAAGCTTTCTTT

size: few
V: TRBV4-1
D: .
J: TRBJ1-2
CDR3: CASSQDSGSYGYTF
DNA: TGCGCCAGCAGCCAAGATAGCGGTTCCTATGGCTACACCTTC

size: .
V: TRBV19
D: TRBD2
J: TRBJ2-6
CDR3: CASSISRLAGGSGANVLTF
DNA: TGTGCCAGTAGTATATCCCGACTAGCGGGGGGCTCTGGGGCCAACGTCCTGACTTTC

size: .
V: TRBV5-1
D: .
J: TRBJ2-2
CDR3: CASSLIGSPVQDTGELFF
DNA: TGCGCCAGCAGCTTGATAGGGAGCCCCGTTCAAGACACCGGGGAGCTGTTTTTT

size: .
V: TRBV2
D: TRBD2
J: TRBJ2-5
CDR3: CASSGSGGLRETQYF
DNA: TGTGCCAGCAGTGGCAGCGGGGGGTTACGGGAGACCCAGTACTTC